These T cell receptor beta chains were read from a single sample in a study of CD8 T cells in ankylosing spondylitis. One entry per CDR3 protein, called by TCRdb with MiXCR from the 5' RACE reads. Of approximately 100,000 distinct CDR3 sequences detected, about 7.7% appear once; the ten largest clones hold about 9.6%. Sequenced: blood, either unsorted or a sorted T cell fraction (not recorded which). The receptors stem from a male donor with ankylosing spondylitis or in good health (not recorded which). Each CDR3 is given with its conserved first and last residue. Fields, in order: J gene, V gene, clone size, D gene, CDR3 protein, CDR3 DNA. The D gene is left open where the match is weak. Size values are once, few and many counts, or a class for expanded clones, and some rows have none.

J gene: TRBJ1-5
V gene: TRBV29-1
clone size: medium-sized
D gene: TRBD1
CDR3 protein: CSVEEPRGQPQHF
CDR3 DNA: TGCAGCGTTGAAGAGCCCAGGGGGCAGCCCCAGCATTTT

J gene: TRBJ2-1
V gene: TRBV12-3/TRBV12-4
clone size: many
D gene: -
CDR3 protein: CASSFRTEPNEQFF
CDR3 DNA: TGTGCCAGCAGTTTTCGAACAGAGCCCAATGAGCAGTTCTTC

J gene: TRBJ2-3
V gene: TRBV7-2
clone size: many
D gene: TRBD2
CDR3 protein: CASSFGLASDTQYF
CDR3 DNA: TGTGCCAGCAGCTTCGGACTAGCGTCCGATACGCAGTATTTT

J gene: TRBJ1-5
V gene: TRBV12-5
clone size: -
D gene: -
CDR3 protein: CASGNWTDPSNQPQHF
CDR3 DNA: TGTGCTAGTGGTAACTGGACTGACCCTAGCAATCAGCCCCAGCATTTT

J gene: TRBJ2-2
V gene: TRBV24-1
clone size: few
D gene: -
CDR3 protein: CATSVRRYLATGELFF
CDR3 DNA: TGTGCCACCAGTGTCCGGAGGTATTTGGCCACCGGGGAGCTGTTTTTT

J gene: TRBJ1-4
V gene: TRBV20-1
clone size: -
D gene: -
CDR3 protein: CSASFQGAGGEKLFF
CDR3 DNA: TGCAGTGCTAGCTTCCAGGGTGCGGGAGGTGAAAAACTGTTTTTT

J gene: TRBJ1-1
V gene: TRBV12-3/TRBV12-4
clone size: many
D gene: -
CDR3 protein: CASSFLRELDAEAFF
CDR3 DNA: TGTGCCAGCAGTTTCTTGCGGGAGTTAGACGCTGAAGCTTTCTTT

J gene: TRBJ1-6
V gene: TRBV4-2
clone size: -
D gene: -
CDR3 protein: CASSQFARDSPLHF
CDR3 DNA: TGTGCCAGCAGCCAATTTGCTCGGGATTCACCCCTCCACTTT

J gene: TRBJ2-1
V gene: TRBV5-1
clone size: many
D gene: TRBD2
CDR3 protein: CASSPKRTSGVSSYNEQFF
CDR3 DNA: TGCGCCAGCAGCCCAAAACGGACTAGCGGGGTCAGCTCCTACAATGAGCAGTTCTTC

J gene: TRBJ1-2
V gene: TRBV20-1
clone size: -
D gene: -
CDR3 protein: CSAKTSGPYYGYTF
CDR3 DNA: TGCAGTGCAAAAACCTCAGGGCCTTACTATGGCTACACCTTC

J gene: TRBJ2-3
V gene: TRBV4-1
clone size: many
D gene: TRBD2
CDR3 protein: CASSPGLAGTQYF
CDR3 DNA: TGCGCCAGCAGCCCGGGACTAGCGGGTACGCAGTATTTT

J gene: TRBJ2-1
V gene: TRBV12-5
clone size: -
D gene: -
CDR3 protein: CASSVNNEQFF
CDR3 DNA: TGTGCTAGTAGCGTGAACAATGAGCAGTTCTTC

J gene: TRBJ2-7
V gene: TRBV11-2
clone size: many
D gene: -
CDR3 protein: CASSYGTGVSGRRDKYF
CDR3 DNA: TGTGCCAGCAGCTACGGGACAGGGGTTAGCGGGAGGCGGGATAAGTACTTC

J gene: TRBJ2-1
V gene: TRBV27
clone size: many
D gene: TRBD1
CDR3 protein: CASSWDRVGLNEQFF
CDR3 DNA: TGTGCCAGCAGCTGGGACAGGGTGGGCTTGAATGAGCAGTTCTTC

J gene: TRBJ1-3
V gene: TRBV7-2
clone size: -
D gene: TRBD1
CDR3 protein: CASSQQGAGNTIYF
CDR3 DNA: TGTGCCAGCAGCCAACAGGGGGCTGGAAACACCATATATTTT

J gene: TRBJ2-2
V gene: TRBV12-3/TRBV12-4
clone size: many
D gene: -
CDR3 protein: CASSLFGELFF
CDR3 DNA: TGTGCCAGCAGTTTATTCGGGGAGCTGTTTTTT

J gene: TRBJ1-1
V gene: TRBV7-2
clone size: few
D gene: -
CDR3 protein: CASSRLRESEAFF
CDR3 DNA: TGTGCCAGCAGCCGATTACGCGAGTCTGAAGCTTTCTTT

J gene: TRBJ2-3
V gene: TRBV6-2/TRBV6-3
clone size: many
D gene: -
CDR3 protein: CASRLGPYLQYF
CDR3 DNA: TGTGCCAGCCGACTGGGCCCTTATCTGCAGTATTTT

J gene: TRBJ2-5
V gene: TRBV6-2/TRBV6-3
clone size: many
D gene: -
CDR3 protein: CASSPYGWGDQETQYF
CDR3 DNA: TGTGCCAGCAGCCCATATGGATGGGGAGACCAAGAGACCCAGTACTTC

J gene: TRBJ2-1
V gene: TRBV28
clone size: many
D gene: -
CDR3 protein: CASSLRRGAYNEQFF
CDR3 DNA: TGTGCCAGCAGTTTACGGCGGGGAGCCTACAATGAGCAGTTCTTC

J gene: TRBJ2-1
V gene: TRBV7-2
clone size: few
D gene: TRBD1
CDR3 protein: CASSSQTGVVNEQFF
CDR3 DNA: TGTGCCAGCAGCTCCCAGACAGGGGTGGTTAATGAGCAGTTCTTC

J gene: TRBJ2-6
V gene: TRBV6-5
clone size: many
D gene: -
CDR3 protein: CASSYSQGSGANVLTF
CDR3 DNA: TGTGCCAGCAGTTACTCACAGGGCTCTGGGGCCAACGTCCTGACTTTC

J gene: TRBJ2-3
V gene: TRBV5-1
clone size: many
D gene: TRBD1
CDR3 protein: CASSSGQGDTQYF
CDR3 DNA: TGCGCCAGCAGCAGCGGACAGGGAGATACGCAGTATTTT

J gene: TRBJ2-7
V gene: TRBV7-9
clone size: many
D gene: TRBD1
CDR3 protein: CASSLGLRGRYEQYF
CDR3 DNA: TGTGCCAGCAGCTTAGGTCTCAGGGGGCGGTACGAGCAGTACTTC

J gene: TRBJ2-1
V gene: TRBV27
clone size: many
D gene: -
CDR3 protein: CASRLGGGDEQFF
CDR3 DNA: TGTGCCAGCAGGCTAGGAGGCGGGGATGAGCAGTTCTTC

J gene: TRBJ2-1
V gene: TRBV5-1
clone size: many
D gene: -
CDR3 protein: CASSGTGFEQFF
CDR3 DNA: TGCGCCAGCAGCGGAACAGGGTTTGAGCAGTTCTTC

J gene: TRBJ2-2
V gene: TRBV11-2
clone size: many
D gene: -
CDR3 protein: CASSSRGGQSNTGELFF
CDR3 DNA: TGTGCCAGCAGTTCTAGGGGGGGGCAGTCGAACACCGGGGAGCTGTTTTTT

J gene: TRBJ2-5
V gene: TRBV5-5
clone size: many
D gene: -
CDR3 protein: CASREGIQETQYF
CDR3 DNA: TGTGCCAGCAGAGAAGGGATACAAGAGACCCAGTACTTC

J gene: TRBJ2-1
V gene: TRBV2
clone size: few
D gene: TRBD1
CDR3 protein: CASTPRTPGTGQFF
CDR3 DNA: TGTGCCAGCACCCCCCGCACCCCCGGGACAGGGCAGTTCTTC

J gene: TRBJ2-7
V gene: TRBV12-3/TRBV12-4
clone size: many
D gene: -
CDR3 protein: CASSLNTGGFYEQYF
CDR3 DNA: TGTGCCAGCAGCCTCAACACGGGCGGCTTCTACGAGCAGTACTTC

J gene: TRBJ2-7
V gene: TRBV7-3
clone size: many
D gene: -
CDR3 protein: CASSLSHNSYEQYF
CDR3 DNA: TGTGCCAGCAGCTTATCTCACAATTCCTACGAGCAGTACTTC

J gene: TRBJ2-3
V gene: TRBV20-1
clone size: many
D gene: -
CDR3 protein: CSARDSGDFTQYF
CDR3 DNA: TGCAGTGCTAGAGATAGTGGGGATTTTACGCAGTATTTT

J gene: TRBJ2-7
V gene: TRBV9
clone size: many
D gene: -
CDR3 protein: CASSARGTSYEQYF
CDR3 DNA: TGTGCCAGCAGCGCCCGAGGGACTTCCTACGAGCAGTACTTC

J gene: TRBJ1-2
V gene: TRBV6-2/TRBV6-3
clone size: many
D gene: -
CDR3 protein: CASSYGGHGTGYTF
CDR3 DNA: TGTGCCAGCAGTTACGGTGGACATGGGACTGGCTACACCTTC

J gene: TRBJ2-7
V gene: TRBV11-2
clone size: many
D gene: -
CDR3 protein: CASSLVHLYEQYF
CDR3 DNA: TGTGCCAGCAGCTTAGTTCATCTGTACGAGCAGTACTTC

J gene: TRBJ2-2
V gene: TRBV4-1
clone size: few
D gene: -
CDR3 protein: CASSHPVPIGELFF
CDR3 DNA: TGCGCCAGCAGCCACCCCGTCCCGATTGGGGAGCTGTTTTTT

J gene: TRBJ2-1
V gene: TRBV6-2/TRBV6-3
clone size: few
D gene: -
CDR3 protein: CASSPQGGGGAYNEQFF
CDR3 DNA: TGTGCCAGCAGTCCTCAAGGGGGAGGGGGGGCGTACAATGAGCAGTTCTTC